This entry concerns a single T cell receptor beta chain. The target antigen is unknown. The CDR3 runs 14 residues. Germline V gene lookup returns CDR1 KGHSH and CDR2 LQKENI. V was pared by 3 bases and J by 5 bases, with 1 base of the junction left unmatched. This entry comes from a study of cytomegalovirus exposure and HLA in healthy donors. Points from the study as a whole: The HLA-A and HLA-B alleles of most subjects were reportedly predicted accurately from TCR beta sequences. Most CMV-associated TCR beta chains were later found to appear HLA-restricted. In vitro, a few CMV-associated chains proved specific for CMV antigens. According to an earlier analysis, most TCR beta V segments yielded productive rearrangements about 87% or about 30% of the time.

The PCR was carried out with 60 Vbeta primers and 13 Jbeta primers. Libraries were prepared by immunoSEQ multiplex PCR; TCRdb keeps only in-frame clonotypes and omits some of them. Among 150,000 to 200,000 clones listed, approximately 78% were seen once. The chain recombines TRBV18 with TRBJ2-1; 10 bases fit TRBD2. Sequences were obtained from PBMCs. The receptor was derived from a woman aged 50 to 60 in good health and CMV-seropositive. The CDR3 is CASSPSGGHNEQFF. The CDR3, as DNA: TGTGCCAGCTCACCTAGCGGGGGGCACAATGAGCAGTTCTTC.